This T cell receptor beta chain was captured by sequencing in a study of T cell repertoires in cytomegalovirus infection. Notes on the study in general: People with CMV and the relevant HLA were identified by cumulative public TCR beta family frequency. HLA-C-restricted CMV clonotypes gave the most frequent clonotype in two of eight donors.

Concerning this clonotype itself: Its antigen remains unknown.

The length of the CDR3 is 17 residues. The germline gives CDR1 MNHNS, CDR2 SASEGT. V lost 3 bases, J lost 0 bases, and 12 bases lay in between. TCRdb re-derived calls from the reads in MiXCR, one entry per CDR3 protein. Of around 230,000 distinct CDR3 sequences in the sample, about 39% were seen once. This receptor was identified in a human donor in good health (CMV status not recorded). Some clones in this sample may be carry-over from other donors' samples. This specimen was CD8+ T cells from cultured PBMCs, taken from culture after CMV antigen stimulation. V is TRBV6-1 and J is TRBJ2-6; D not resolved. CDR3 DNA: TGTGCCAGCAGTGATTTGGACCCCCTCTCTGGGGCCAACGTCCTGACTTTC. Translated, it gives CASSDLDPLSGANVLTF.